These 30 T cell receptor beta chains were all obtained from the same sample, sequenced in a study of T cell repertoires in aging, cancer and after chemotherapy. Multiplex touch-down PCR with TRB-A/B primers amplified rearranged V-D-J TRB sequences. One entry per CDR3 protein results from TCRdb running MiXCR on the multiplex PCR reads. This sample has about 8,700 distinct CDR3 sequences; roughly 32% occur once, and the top ten carry over 3%. TCR beta rearrangements were amplified from peripheral blood genomic DNA. Input material: blood. These TCRs come from a human donor in good health.

This sequence joins TRBV6-5 and TRBJ2-3; TRBD2 agrees at 8 bases. The ends lost 3 bases at V and 0 bases at J; junction bases unmatched: 8. Germline V gene sequence: CDR1 MNHEY, CDR2 SVGAGI. The CDR3 runs 17 residues. CDR3 residues: CASSYGSASGSTDTQYF. Here the CDR3 DNA reads TGTGCCAGCAGTTATGGGTCGGCTAGCGGGAGCACAGATACGCAGTATTTT.

By share, this clonotype ranks as medium-sized. CDR3: CSARVPGVPNYGYTF. As DNA, the CDR3 is TGCAGTGCTAGAGTCCCGGGGGTGCCTAACTATGGCTACACCTTC. The chain recombines TRBV20-1 with TRBJ1-2, with a possible D match to TRBD1 (5 bases). The length of the CDR3 is 15 residues. Trimming left V 1 base short and J 0 bases short, with 12 bases between. Germline loops: CDR1 DFQATT, CDR2 SNEGSKA (reference sequence).

The rearrangement joins TRBV10-2 to TRBJ1-1; D is unclear. The ends were cut back, 7 bases at V and 1 base at J, with 4 bases in the middle. In germline, CDR1 is WSHSY, CDR2 SAAADI. The CDR3 runs to 11 residues. The chain's CDR3 is CASKGNTEAFF. DNA for the CDR3: TGCGCCAGCAAAGGGAACACTGAAGCTTTCTTT.

The chain employs TRBV21-1 and TRBJ1-1; TRBD1, the table's D call, was not compared with the DNA. TRBV21-1 is a listed pseudogene. This CDR3 contains 17 residues. CDR3 sequence reads: CASSPPGAREESTEAFF. The CDR3 bases are TGTGCCAGCAGTCCACCCGGGGCCAGGGAGGAAAGCACTGAAGCTTTCTTT.

The chain carries TRBV18 and TRBJ2-1; D is possibly TRBD1 (6 bases). The germline CDR1 and CDR2 sequences are KGHSH and LQKENI. The CDR3 is made up of 13 amino acids. The V end was cut by 4 bases, the J end by 5 bases, with 9 bases between. The CDR3 sequence is CASSLTGNNEQFF. The CDR3 DNA follows: TGTGCCAGCTCACTGACAGGTAACAATGAGCAGTTCTTC.

This clonotype showed up just a few times. V is TRBV28 and J is TRBJ2-7, with 10 bases matching TRBD1. The CDR3 has 14 residues. After removal of 6 bases from V and 1 base from J, the junction contained 3 bases not matched to a gene. CDR1 and CDR2 from the germline V gene are MDHEN and SYDVKM. The CDR3 spells CASRGQGLSYEQYF. The CDR3 DNA sequence: TGTGCCAGCAGGGGACAGGGGTTATCCTACGAGCAGTACTTC.

The chain joins TRBV6-5 to TRBJ1-1, with 10 bases lining up with TRBD1. Looked up from germline, CDR1 is MNHEY and CDR2 is SVGAGI. The CDR3 spans 15 residues. J gave up 3 bases and V 10 bases, and 11 bases lay outside the gene matches. CDR3 nucleotides: TGTGCCACCTCCGGGACAGGGGCCACGGACACTGAAGCTTTCTTT. Its protein is CATSGTGATDTEAFF.

This clonotype was found a few times. The CDR3 coding sequence is TGTGCCAGCAGTAATAGCGGGATTGTCCCCACAGATACGCAGTATTTT. Translation gives CASSNSGIVPTDTQYF. This chain links TRBV6-6 with TRBJ2-3; 8 bases are a match to TRBD2. Germline CDR1 reads MNHNY; CDR2 reads SVGAGI (reference sequence). The V segment lost 5 bases and the J segment 2 bases; nucleotides outside the gene matches: 9. CDR3 length: 16 residues.

This chain links TRBV20-1 with TRBJ2-1; TRBD2 agrees at 7 bases. V lost 3 bases, J lost 10 bases, and 9 bases stayed unmatched. The CDR3 sequence is 13 residues long. Germline CDR1 reads DFQATT; CDR2 reads SNEGSKA (reference sequence). CDR3 DNA sequence: TGCAGTGCTAGGTCTAGCGGAACCTACGAGCAGTTCTTC. This gives the protein CSARSSGTYEQFF.

This clonotype showed up just a few times. CDR3 bases: TGCAGTCCCAACCGGGACACGGGCTACGAGCAGTACTTC. As protein: CSPNRDTGYEQYF. This chain joins TRBV20-1 and TRBJ2-7; D may be TRBD1 (6 bases). V gave up 8 bases and J gave up 3 bases, with 17 bases separating them. The CDR3 is 13 residues long. Germline V gene sequence: CDR1 DFQATT, CDR2 SNEGSKA (reference sequence).

This clonotype is medium-sized within its sample. The genes are TRBV20-1 and TRBJ2-7; D is uncertain. The CDR3 consists of 12 residues. Germline V gene data show CDR1 as DFQATT and CDR2 as SNEGSKA (reference sequence). The V end lost 6 bases, the J end lost 6 bases, and 15 bases lay between the germline ends. The CDR3 reads CSAFVPRGEQYF. The DNA of the CDR3 is TGCAGTGCATTCGTCCCACGCGGCGAGCAGTACTTC.

The V and J genes are TRBV30 and TRBJ2-6; 9 nucleotides line up with TRBD1. The J segment lost 0 bases and the V segment lost 2 bases, leaving 8 bases of the junction unmatched. Germline lookup yields CDR1 GTSNPN and CDR2 SVGIG (reference sequence). The CDR3 loop spans 18 amino acids. The CDR3 coding sequence is TGTGCCTGGAGTTTTCGGGGACAGGGCTTCTCTGGGGCCAACGTCCTGACTTTC. Its translation is CAWSFRGQGFSGANVLTF.

This clonotype was observed a few times. V gene TRBV11-2 combines with J gene TRBJ2-6, with D possibly called TRBD1 or TRBD2 (5 bases each). The germline V and J ends were trimmed by 3 bases and 0 bases, with 6 bases remaining between them. Germline CDR1 reads SGHAT; CDR2 reads FQNNGV. The CDR3 loop spans 15 amino acids. CDR3 nucleotides: TGTGCCAGCAGCTTTGGGACCTCTGGGGCCAACGTCCTGACTTTC. Translating it yields CASSFGTSGANVLTF.

This clonotype has just a few counts. The chain uses TRBV7-3 and TRBJ2-1; tentatively, D is TRBD2 (6 bases). The CDR3 totals 16 residues. The V and J ends lost 2 bases and 1 base respectively, with 12 bases between them. CDR1 and CDR2 from the germline V gene are SGHTA and FQGTGA. The CDR3 nucleotides are TGTGCCAGCAGCTTATCTAGCGCGCCGTCCTACAATGAGCAGTTCTTC. This gives the protein CASSLSSAPSYNEQFF.

The gene calls are TRBV27 and TRBJ1-1; tentative D call: TRBD1 (6 bases). CDR1 is MNHEY, CDR2 SMNVEV, per germline (reference sequence). V shed 5 bases and J shed 1 base, with 20 bases lying between them. The CDR3 is made up of 17 amino acids. CDR3 amino acids: CASSLDRKSRGNTEAFF. CDR3 coding DNA: TGTGCCAGCAGTCTCGACAGGAAATCAAGGGGGAACACTGAAGCTTTCTTT.

This clonotype has only a few counts. This rearrangement joins TRBV6-5 to TRBJ2-1, with TRBD2 matching over 13 bases. V trimming: 7 bases; J trimming: 5 bases; junction bases outside the gene matches: 8. CDR1 and CDR2 (germline): MNHEY, SVGAGI. This CDR3 has 16 amino acids. The CDR3 protein is CASTAQLAGGNNEQFF. For the CDR3, the DNA is TGTGCCAGCACCGCCCAACTAGCGGGAGGGAACAATGAGCAGTTCTTC.

This clonotype is medium-sized within its sample. This rearrangement joins TRBV6-5 to TRBJ1-1; D ambiguous. The CDR3 consists of 14 residues. Germline CDR1 and CDR2: MNHEY and SVGAGI. The V gene lost 2 bases and the J gene lost 4 bases, with 11 bases spanning the gap. This CDR3 is CASSYVGYGTEAFF. For the CDR3, the DNA is TGTGCCAGCAGTTACGTAGGGTACGGCACTGAAGCTTTCTTT.

This clonotype is termed medium-sized. J is TRBJ2-7 and V is TRBV6-1; D gene uncertain. The germline V gene has CDR1 MNHNS and CDR2 SASEGT. The CDR3 extends over 10 amino acids. V gave up 5 bases and J gave up 3 bases, with 2 bases separating them. This chain's CDR3 is CASSNYEQYF. The DNA of the CDR3 is TGTGCCAGCAGTAACTACGAGCAGTACTTC.

This clonotype showed up just a few times. The chain employs TRBV4-2 and TRBJ2-3; 10 bases are shared with TRBD2. CDR3 length: 18 amino acids. Germline V lookup: CDR1 LGHNA, CDR2 YNFKEQ. The V segment lost 0 bases and the J segment 3 bases; nucleotides outside the gene matches: 9. CDR3: CASSQDKASGRRTDTQYF. DNA for the CDR3: TGTGCCAGCAGCCAAGATAAGGCTAGCGGGAGACGTACAGATACGCAGTATTTT.

CDR3 coding DNA: TGCAGTGCTTTTAGGGGGCGTGTGGCCACTGAAGCTTTCTTT. Its translation: CSAFRGRVATEAFF. The rearrangement joins TRBV20-1 to TRBJ1-1; 7 bases are shared with TRBD1. CDR3 length: 14 amino acids. V gave up 5 bases and J gave up 4 bases; unmatched junction bases: 10. The V gene's germline CDR1 is DFQATT and CDR2 SNEGSKA (reference sequence).

This chain uses TRBV27 with TRBJ1-5; D perhaps matches TRBD1 (5 bases). Trimming left V 6 bases short and J 1 base short, with 10 bases between. The CDR3 totals 14 residues. Germline lookup yields CDR1 MNHEY and CDR2 SMNVEV (reference sequence). The CDR3 loop reads CASSSGTSNQPQHF. The CDR3 region has the DNA TGTGCCAGCAGCTCTGGGACCAGCAATCAGCCCCAGCATTTT.

V usage is TRBV7-2 and J usage is TRBJ2-3; 7 bases map to TRBD2. After removal of 6 bases from V and 5 bases from J, the junction contained 14 bases not matched to a gene. CDR3 length: 16 amino acids. In germline, CDR1 is SGHTA, CDR2 FQGNSA. CDR3 in DNA: TGTGCCAGCAGTCCTAGGACTAGGCGGTTTGGAGATACGCAGTATTTT. It encodes CASSPRTRRFGDTQYF.

The chain recombines TRBV6-4 with TRBJ2-1; unclear D gene. The length of the CDR3 is 13 residues. Trimming shortened V by 4 bases and J by 0 bases, and 4 bases separated the two germline ends. Germline assignment: CDR1 MRHNA and CDR2 SNTAGT. The CDR3 region is CASSVGSYNEQFF. As DNA, the CDR3 is TGTGCCAGCAGTGTCGGCTCCTACAATGAGCAGTTCTTC.

The sample holds a few counts of this clonotype. The chain carries TRBV30 and TRBJ2-3; D possibly corresponds to TRBD2 (6 bases). The CDR3 sequence is 14 residues long. Germline V gene sequence: CDR1 GTSNPN, CDR2 SVGIG (reference sequence). Trimming stripped 3 bases from V and 2 bases from J, with 12 bases between. The chain's CDR3 is CAWSRGYDTDTQYF. CDR3 DNA: TGTGCCTGGAGCCGGGGGTACGACACAGATACGCAGTATTTT. The variable domain in full, with the rest retrieved from reference TRBV30 and TRBJ2-3, is SQTIHQWPATLVQPVGSPLSLECTVEGTSNPNLYWYRQAAGRGLQLLFYSVGIGQISSEVPQNLSASRPQDRQFILSSKKLLLSDSGFYLCAWSRGYDTDTQYFGPGTRLTVL.

There are a few counts of this clonotype. This chain uses TRBV11-1 with TRBJ2-5; 7 bases match TRBD1. CDR3 size: 13 residues. J gave up 5 bases and V 5 bases, and 5 bases lay outside the gene matches. CDR1 is SGHAT and CDR2 is FQDESV in the germline V gene (reference sequence). The CDR3 sequence: CASSRDREETQYF. The CDR3 nucleotides are TGTGCCAGCAGCCGGGACAGAGAGGAGACCCAGTACTTC. Full variable domain (missing parts from reference TRBV11-1 and TRBJ2-5): EAEVAQSPRYKITEKSQAVAFWCDPISGHATLYWYRQILGQGPELLVQFQDESVVDDSQLPKDRFSAERLKGVDSTLKIQPAELGDSAMYLCASSRDREETQYFGPGTRLLVL.

In DNA, the CDR3 is TGTGCCAGCAGTGAATTAAGAGGGCCCGATGAGCAGTTCTTC. Encoded protein: CASSELRGPDEQFF. The chain carries TRBV6-1 and TRBJ2-1; D is possibly TRBD2 (5 bases). V was cut by 2 bases and J by 8 bases, with 13 bases left in between. Germline CDR1 MNHNS, CDR2 SASEGT. CDR3 length: 14 residues.

The sample holds a few counts of this clonotype. V gene TRBV7-2 combines with J gene TRBJ2-5; 8 nucleotides match TRBD2. After removal of 4 bases from V and 8 bases from J, the junction contained 12 bases not matched to a gene. Germline V gene data show CDR1 as SGHTA and CDR2 as FQGNSA. The CDR3 sequence is 15 residues long. The CDR3 spells CASSSRSGSIGTQYF. CDR3 bases: TGTGCCAGCAGCTCCAGAAGCGGGAGCATCGGAACCCAGTACTTC.

There are a few counts of this clonotype. The genes are TRBV7-6 and TRBJ2-7, with 8 bases aligning to TRBD2. This CDR3 contains 15 residues. Germline V CDR1 and CDR2: SGHVS, FNYEAQ. V shed 1 base, J shed 0 bases, and the junction held 2 bases outside the gene matches. The CDR3 DNA is TGTGCCAGCAGCTTAGGTAGCGGGAACTCCTACGAGCAGTACTTC. It specifies CASSLGSGNSYEQYF.

The V gene is TRBV5-1, the J gene TRBJ2-5; maybe TRBD2 (6 bases). Germline CDR1 reads SGHRS; CDR2 reads YFSETQ. The CDR3 sequence is 14 residues long. Trimming stripped 6 bases from V and 5 bases from J, with 17 bases between. The CDR3 loop reads CASKQGTFSETQYF. The CDR3 nucleotides are TGCGCCAGCAAACAAGGGACTTTCTCCGAGACCCAGTACTTC. The variable domain in full, with the rest retrieved from reference TRBV5-1 and TRBJ2-5, is KAGVTQTPRYLIKTRGQQVTLSCSPISGHRSVSWYQQTPGQGLQFLFEYFSETQRNKGNFPGRFSGRQFSNSRSEMNVSTLELGDSALYLCASKQGTFSETQYFGPGTRLLVL.

The rearrangement links TRBV18 to TRBJ2-7; 10 bases are shared with TRBD1. CDR1 and CDR2 from the germline V gene are KGHSH and LQKENI. CDR3 size: 16 residues. The J segment lost 4 bases and the V segment lost 0 bases, leaving 6 bases of the junction unmatched. The CDR3 loop reads CASSPPVTGGIYEQYF. The CDR3 nucleotides read TGTGCCAGCTCACCACCAGTGACAGGGGGCATATACGAGCAGTACTTC.